This T cell receptor (beta chain) was obtained from a study of blood T cells in healthy people across ages. Next came a second PCR, run for about 6 to 12 cycles, which used a sample-barcoded 5' primer along with a J-beta primer mix. Via MiXCR, TCRdb re-called the 5' RACE reads, giving one row per CDR3 protein. The sample lists 710,000 or so distinct CDR3 sequences; 22% were seen once. Germline CDR1 reads LNHDA; CDR2 reads SQIVND (reference sequence). The V and J ends lost 1 base and 3 bases respectively, with 9 bases between them. CDR3 size: 14 residues. Findings of the study overall: Diversity was higher, and naive CD4+ cells more numerous, in long-lived donors than in aged donors.

Each donor had approximately 10 milliliters of peripheral blood drawn. Researchers isolated at least 6.5 million PBMCs per sample. As regards this clonotype: Antigen unknown.

This clonotype was obtained from a man aged 65 to 85 in good health. Sequenced input: blood. The V and J genes are TRBV19 and TRBJ1-2; no clear D gene. CDR3 sequence (DNA): TGTGCCAGTAGTATAGTGGGCCGTGACTATGGCTACACCTTC. This sequence encodes CASSIVGRDYGYTF.